Listed here are 26 T cell receptor beta chains from one sample, sequenced in a study of T cells expressing NK-cell markers. TCRdb reprocessed the 5' RACE reads, keeping one entry per CDR3 protein, no DNA. This listing includes about 150,000 distinct CDR3 sequences. Input material: blood T cells: a sorted CD56 or NKG2C T cell subset, CD4+ or CD8+ T cells, or bulk PBMC T cells (not recorded which). The receptor source for this set is a woman aged 50 to 60 in good health.

V is TRBV5-1 and J is TRBJ2-1. CDR1 and CDR2 from the germline V gene are SGHRS and YFSETQ. This CDR3 comprises 13 residues. CDR3: CASSLYEEDEQFF.

The chain combines TRBV12-3 or TRBV12-4 with TRBJ1-5; the D gene TCRdb calls, TRBD1, cannot be checked with no DNA. The CDR3 covers 14 residues. This chain's CDR3 is CASSQTGGNQPQHF.

The chain couples TRBV6-6 to TRBJ2-7; the TCRdb call, TRBD1, lacks DNA for checking. Germline V gene lookup returns CDR1 MNHNY and CDR2 SVGAGI (reference sequence). The CDR3 length is 14 residues. The CDR3: CASSSGTGGREQYF.

V and J are TRBV6-5 and TRBJ2-7; TCRdb's D call of TRBD1 is untestable without DNA. The CDR3 extends over 14 amino acids. Per the germline V gene, CDR1 is MNHEY and CDR2 is SVGAGI. CDR3 region: CASSYGGQIYEQYF.

The chain couples TRBV7-9 to TRBJ2-1. Germline CDR1 reads SEHNR; CDR2 reads FQNEAQ (reference sequence). The CDR3 totals 15 residues. The CDR3 sequence is CASSSTGSSYNEQFF.

The chain recombines TRBV4-1 with TRBJ1-4; lacking DNA, the TRBD1 call made by TCRdb goes unchecked. Germline V gives CDR1 MGHRA, CDR2 YSYEKL. CDR3 length: 15 residues. The CDR3 is CASSQGASTNEKLFF.

This sequence joins TRBV6-5 and TRBJ2-3; the D call of TRBD2 rests on TCRdb alone, since no DNA is present to check it. CDR3 size: 17 residues. CDR1 and CDR2 from the germline V gene are MNHEY and SVGAGI. The CDR3 sequence: CASSYSPWREATDTQYF.

The chain combines TRBV11-1 with TRBJ2-3. This CDR3 comprises 13 residues. The germline V gene encodes CDR1 SGHAT and CDR2 FQDESV (reference sequence). CDR3 loop: CASSETRWDTQYF.

The gene calls are TRBV12-3 or TRBV12-4 and TRBJ2-5; TCRdb reports TRBD1, a call that lacks DNA to check it against. The CDR3 contains 14 residues. This chain's CDR3 is CASSWGQPWETQYF.

The CDR3 spells CSASMGPYSNQPQHF. V and J are TRBV20-1 and TRBJ1-5; the TCRdb D gene call, TRBD1, has no DNA to confirm it. There are 15 residues in the CDR3. Germline-derived CDR1 and CDR2 are DFQATT and SNEGSKA (reference sequence).

The chain combines TRBV25-1 with TRBJ1-2. Germline CDR1 and CDR2: MGHDK and SYGVNS. The CDR3 is 13 residues long. The CDR3 loop reads CASSKQEYYGYTF.

The chain recombines TRBV12-3 or TRBV12-4 with TRBJ2-1; TCRdb gives TRBD1 as the D gene, but with no DNA this cannot be confirmed. CDR3 length: 13 residues. The CDR3 spells CASSPTGWDEQFF.

The chain joins TRBV7-9 to TRBJ2-1; the D call from TCRdb, TRBD1, cannot be confirmed without DNA. The CDR3 is made up of 16 amino acids. Germline lookup yields CDR1 SEHNR and CDR2 FQNEAQ (reference sequence). CDR3 sequence reads: CASSGAQGTGFNEQFF.

The chain has TRBV19 and TRBJ2-3. Germline V lookup: CDR1 LNHDA, CDR2 SQIVND (reference sequence). This CDR3 has 15 residues. The CDR3 region is CASSKLWGRTDTQYF.

This chain uses TRBV6-5 with TRBJ1-5. Per germline, CDR1 MNHEY and CDR2 SVGAGI. This CDR3 contains 14 residues. CDR3 protein: CASSPANSNQPQHF.

The chain combines TRBV27 with TRBJ1-2; checking the TCRdb D call of TRBD1 is not possible without DNA. Germline CDR1 and CDR2: MNHEY and SMNVEV (reference sequence). The CDR3 sequence is 13 residues long. This CDR3 reads CASSSQGADGYTF.

The gene calls are TRBV19 and TRBJ1-5. CDR3 length: 15 amino acids. In germline, CDR1 is LNHDA, CDR2 SQIVND (reference sequence). This CDR3 is CASRLTGYSNQPQHF.

V and J are TRBV7-8 and TRBJ2-1; as DNA is missing, the TRBD2 call by TCRdb cannot be tested. Germline V gene data show CDR1 as SGHVS and CDR2 as FQNEAQ. The CDR3 totals 15 residues. The CDR3 sequence: CASAELAGVYNEQFF.

The rearrangement uses TRBV6-6 and TRBJ2-3. The CDR3 contains 13 residues. CDR1 is MNHNY and CDR2 is SVGAGI in the germline V gene (reference sequence). CDR3: CASIAVTTDTQYF.

This chain connects TRBV11-2 to TRBJ2-5; TCRdb proposes TRBD1, but this gene call is untestable without DNA. Germline CDR1 reads SGHAT; CDR2 reads FQNNGV. The CDR3 is made up of 15 amino acids. The CDR3 loop is CASSFGGMSQETQYF.

The chain carries TRBV2 and TRBJ2-1; the D gene TCRdb calls, TRBD2, cannot be checked with no DNA. The CDR3 sequence is 15 residues long. Germline CDR1 SNHLY, CDR2 FYNNEI. CDR3 protein: CASALTSESYNEQFF.

The genes are TRBV5-1 and TRBJ1-1; TCRdb reports TRBD1, a call that lacks DNA to check it against. This CDR3 comprises 13 residues. The germline CDR1 and CDR2 sequences are SGHRS and YFSETQ. The CDR3 sequence is CASSEGGTAEAFF.

This sequence joins TRBV21-1 and TRBJ2-2; no DNA is available, so the TRBD1 call from TCRdb remains unchecked. TRBV21-1 is classified as a pseudogene. The CDR3 spans 16 residues. The CDR3 reads CASSLPDSGHTGELFF.

This rearrangement joins TRBV12-3 or TRBV12-4 to TRBJ1-1. The CDR3 extends over 16 amino acids. The CDR3 loop is CASSLLYETLNTEAFF.

CDR3 protein: CASDLTSGRSNEQFF. The chain recombines TRBV6-1 with TRBJ2-1; the D gene TCRdb calls, TRBD2, cannot be checked with no DNA. In germline, CDR1 is MNHNS, CDR2 SASEGT. This CDR3 spans 15 amino acids.

The chain couples TRBV11-2 to TRBJ1-2; TCRdb's assignment of TRBD1 cannot be checked, as there is no DNA. This CDR3 contains 16 residues. The germline CDR1 and CDR2 sequences are SGHAT and FQNNGV. This chain's CDR3 is CASRPTHAGTEYGYTF.